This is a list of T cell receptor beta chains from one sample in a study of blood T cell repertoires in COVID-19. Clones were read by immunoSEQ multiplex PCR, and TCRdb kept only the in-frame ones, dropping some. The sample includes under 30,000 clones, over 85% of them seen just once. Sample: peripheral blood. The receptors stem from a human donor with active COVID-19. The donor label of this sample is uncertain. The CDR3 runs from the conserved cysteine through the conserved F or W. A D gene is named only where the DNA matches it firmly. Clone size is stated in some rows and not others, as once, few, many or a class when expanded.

CDR3 protein: CASSLPTSGFQETQYF
CDR3 DNA: TGTGCCAGCAGCCTCCCGACTAGCGGGTTCCAAGAGACCCAGTACTTC
CDR3 length: 16
J gene: TRBJ2-5
D gene: TRBD2
V gene: TRBV7-9
clone size: once

CDR3 protein: CASSPLQGDSSYNEQFF
CDR3 DNA: TGCGCCAGCAGCCCCCTTCAGGGGGACAGCTCCTACAATGAGCAGTTCTTC
CDR3 length: 17
J gene: TRBJ2-1
D gene: TRBD1
V gene: TRBV5-1
clone size: NA

CDR3 protein: CASSPGVGGELFF
CDR3 DNA: TGTGCCAGCAGTCCCGGTGTTGGCGGGGAGCTGTTTTTT
CDR3 length: 13
J gene: TRBJ2-2
D gene: NA
V gene: TRBV3-1/TRBV3-2
clone size: NA

CDR3 protein: CASSQGTGESGYTF
CDR3 DNA: TGCGCCAGCAGCCAGGGGACAGGGGAAAGTGGCTACACCTTC
CDR3 length: 14
J gene: TRBJ1-2
D gene: TRBD1
V gene: TRBV5-1
clone size: NA

CDR3 protein: CASSGQGAGNSPLHF
CDR3 DNA: TGTGCCAGCAGTGGACAGGGGGCGGGAAATTCACCCCTCCACTTT
CDR3 length: 15
J gene: TRBJ1-6
D gene: TRBD1
V gene: TRBV28
clone size: NA

CDR3 protein: CASSHFKQGARVNTEAFF
CDR3 DNA: TGTGCCAGCAGCCATTTTAAACAGGGGGCGCGGGTGAACACTGAAGCTTTCTTT
CDR3 length: 18
J gene: TRBJ1-1
D gene: TRBD1
V gene: TRBV11-3
clone size: NA

CDR3 protein: CASSLLSQPASGYTF
CDR3 DNA: TGTGCCAGCAGCTTACTTAGCCAGCCGGCCTCTGGCTACACCTTC
CDR3 length: 15
J gene: TRBJ1-2
D gene: NA
V gene: TRBV7-2
clone size: NA

CDR3 protein: CASSIGGGNSYEQYF
CDR3 DNA: TGTGCCAGTAGTATAGGGGGGGGGAACTCCTACGAGCAGTACTTC
CDR3 length: 15
J gene: TRBJ2-7
D gene: TRBD2
V gene: TRBV19
clone size: NA

CDR3 protein: CASSQDGASGNTIYF
CDR3 DNA: TGCGCCAGCAGCCAAGATGGGGCCTCTGGAAACACCATATATTTT
CDR3 length: 15
J gene: TRBJ1-3
D gene: NA
V gene: TRBV4-1
clone size: NA

CDR3 protein: CASSQGESGRTQETQYF
CDR3 DNA: TGTGCCAGCAGCCAGGGGGAGAGCGGGAGGACCCAAGAGACCCAGTACTTC
CDR3 length: 17
J gene: TRBJ2-5
D gene: TRBD2
V gene: TRBV7-2
clone size: few

CDR3 protein: CATSPGDTNTGELFF
CDR3 DNA: TGTGCCACCAGCCCCGGGGACACGAACACCGGGGAGCTGTTTTTT
CDR3 length: 15
J gene: TRBJ2-2
D gene: NA
V gene: TRBV24-1
clone size: NA

CDR3 protein: CASSRGTEKETQYF
CDR3 DNA: TGCGCCAGCAGCCGCGGGACGGAGAAAGAGACCCAGTACTTC
CDR3 length: 14
J gene: TRBJ2-5
D gene: NA
V gene: TRBV5-1
clone size: NA

CDR3 protein: CASSLAGTSGIEQYF
CDR3 DNA: TGTGCCAGCAGCTTAGCGGGGACTAGCGGGATAGAGCAGTACTTC
CDR3 length: 15
J gene: TRBJ2-7
D gene: TRBD2
V gene: TRBV7-8
clone size: NA

CDR3 protein: CASSVVTPSTDTQYF
CDR3 DNA: TGTGCCAGCAGCGTTGTCACTCCAAGCACAGATACGCAGTATTTT
CDR3 length: 15
J gene: TRBJ2-3
D gene: NA
V gene: TRBV5-6
clone size: NA

CDR3 protein: CASSGLAGARTDTQYF
CDR3 DNA: TGTGCCAGCTCCGGACTAGCGGGAGCCCGAACAGATACGCAGTATTTT
CDR3 length: 16
J gene: TRBJ2-3
D gene: TRBD2
V gene: TRBV14
clone size: NA

CDR3 protein: CASNPGGTGELFF
CDR3 DNA: TGTGCCAGCAACCCAGGGGGCACCGGGGAGCTGTTTTTT
CDR3 length: 13
J gene: TRBJ2-2
D gene: TRBD1
V gene: TRBV6-5
clone size: NA

CDR3 protein: CASTRGASGANVLTF
CDR3 DNA: TGTGCCAGCACCAGGGGGGCCTCTGGGGCCAACGTCCTGACTTTC
CDR3 length: 15
J gene: TRBJ2-6
D gene: NA
V gene: TRBV28
clone size: NA

CDR3 protein: CASSSMTQGYYGYTF
CDR3 DNA: TGTGCCAGCAGCTCAATGACACAGGGCTACTATGGCTACACCTTC
CDR3 length: 15
J gene: TRBJ1-2
D gene: NA
V gene: TRBV5-4
clone size: NA

CDR3 protein: CASSGWGGETQYF
CDR3 DNA: TGTGCCAGCTCAGGTTGGGGAGGAGAGACCCAGTACTTC
CDR3 length: 13
J gene: TRBJ2-5
D gene: NA
V gene: TRBV18
clone size: NA

CDR3 protein: CASKGGDNQPQHF
CDR3 DNA: TGCGCCAGCAAAGGGGGAGACAATCAGCCCCAGCATTTT
CDR3 length: 13
J gene: TRBJ1-5
D gene: NA
V gene: TRBV10-2
clone size: NA

CDR3 protein: CASSGQGGTQPQHF
CDR3 DNA: TGTGCCAGCAGTGGACAGGGGGGCACTCAGCCCCAGCATTTT
CDR3 length: 14
J gene: TRBJ1-5
D gene: TRBD1
V gene: TRBV2
clone size: few

CDR3 protein: CATSLRADTQYF
CDR3 DNA: TGTGCCACCTCCCTCCGGGCAGATACGCAGTATTTT
CDR3 length: 12
J gene: TRBJ2-3
D gene: NA
V gene: TRBV19
clone size: NA

CDR3 protein: CASSIGTGGLDTQYF
CDR3 DNA: TGTGCCAGCAGCATCGGGACAGGGGGCCTAGATACGCAGTATTTT
CDR3 length: 15
J gene: TRBJ2-3
D gene: TRBD1
V gene: TRBV27
clone size: NA

CDR3 protein: CATSDWGRQTGELFF
CDR3 DNA: TGTGCCACCAGTGATTGGGGGAGGCAGACCGGGGAGCTGTTTTTT
CDR3 length: 15
J gene: TRBJ2-2
D gene: NA
V gene: TRBV24-1
clone size: NA

CDR3 protein: CASSLEGEQPQHF
CDR3 DNA: TGCGCCAGCAGCTTAGAGGGAGAACAGCCCCAGCATTTT
CDR3 length: 13
J gene: TRBJ1-5
D gene: NA
V gene: TRBV5-1
clone size: NA

CDR3 protein: CASSQPGLAANTGELFF
CDR3 DNA: TGCGCCAGCAGCCAGCCGGGACTAGCAGCGAACACCGGGGAGCTGTTTTTT
CDR3 length: 17
J gene: TRBJ2-2
D gene: TRBD2
V gene: TRBV4-1
clone size: NA

CDR3 protein: CASSPSGGGFYEQYF
CDR3 DNA: TGCGCCAGCAGCCCCAGTGGCGGGGGCTTCTACGAGCAGTACTTC
CDR3 length: 15
J gene: TRBJ2-7
D gene: NA
V gene: TRBV5-1
clone size: NA

CDR3 protein: CASSGGTAFGYTF
CDR3 DNA: TGTGCCAGCAGTGGGGGGACAGCCTTTGGCTACACCTTC
CDR3 length: 13
J gene: TRBJ1-2
D gene: TRBD1
V gene: TRBV25-1
clone size: few

CDR3 protein: CASQLAGGPQETQYF
CDR3 DNA: TGTGCCAGTCAGCTAGCGGGAGGGCCCCAAGAGACCCAGTACTTC
CDR3 length: 15
J gene: TRBJ2-5
D gene: TRBD2
V gene: TRBV6-5
clone size: NA

CDR3 protein: CASSLPRTSGRSTDTQYF
CDR3 DNA: TGCGCCAGCAGCTTACCTCGGACTAGCGGGAGAAGCACAGATACGCAGTATTTT
CDR3 length: 18
J gene: TRBJ2-3
D gene: TRBD2
V gene: TRBV5-1
clone size: NA

CDR3 protein: CASSPGARNRYEQYF
CDR3 DNA: TGTGCCAGCTCACCTGGGGCGCGGAACAGGTACGAGCAGTACTTC
CDR3 length: 15
J gene: TRBJ2-7
D gene: NA
V gene: TRBV18
clone size: once

CDR3 protein: CASLRSGQGNQPQHF
CDR3 DNA: TGTGCCAGTCTTCGCTCTGGACAGGGAAATCAGCCCCAGCATTTT
CDR3 length: 15
J gene: TRBJ1-5
D gene: TRBD1
V gene: TRBV19
clone size: NA

CDR3 protein: CASSQSDRDDYEQYF
CDR3 DNA: TGCGCCAGCAGCCAATCGGACAGGGACGACTACGAGCAGTACTTC
CDR3 length: 15
J gene: TRBJ2-7
D gene: TRBD1
V gene: TRBV4-1
clone size: once

CDR3 protein: CASSLGGREKLFF
CDR3 DNA: TGTGCCAGCAGCCTCGGGGGTAGGGAAAAACTGTTTTTT
CDR3 length: 13
J gene: TRBJ1-4
D gene: NA
V gene: TRBV3-1/TRBV3-2
clone size: NA

CDR3 protein: CASSGAAGGGYTF
CDR3 DNA: TGTGCCAGCAGTGGTGCGGCAGGAGGCGGCTACACCTTC
CDR3 length: 13
J gene: TRBJ1-2
D gene: NA
V gene: TRBV2
clone size: NA

CDR3 protein: CASSQPFGEPRWPTQYF
CDR3 DNA: TGTGCCAGCAGCCAGCCCTTCGGGGAGCCGAGATGGCCTACGCAGTATTTT
CDR3 length: 17
J gene: TRBJ2-3
D gene: NA
V gene: TRBV3-1/TRBV3-2
clone size: once

CDR3 protein: CASSDAGLAEAFF
CDR3 DNA: TGCGCCAGCAGTGATGCAGGGCTGGCTGAAGCTTTCTTT
CDR3 length: 13
J gene: TRBJ1-1
D gene: NA
V gene: TRBV10-2
clone size: NA

CDR3 protein: CASSEWGGLRNEQFF
CDR3 DNA: TGTGCCAGCAGTGAATGGGGGGGCCTAAGGAATGAGCAGTTCTTC
CDR3 length: 15
J gene: TRBJ2-1
D gene: NA
V gene: TRBV25-1
clone size: NA

CDR3 protein: CASSQGQSYEQYF
CDR3 DNA: TGTGCCAGCAGCCAGGGACAATCCTACGAGCAGTACTTC
CDR3 length: 13
J gene: TRBJ2-7
D gene: NA
V gene: TRBV5-4
clone size: NA

CDR3 protein: CASSLLRLAGTGELFF
CDR3 DNA: TGTGCCAGCAGCTTGCTGCGGCTAGCGGGGACCGGGGAGCTGTTTTTT
CDR3 length: 16
J gene: TRBJ2-2
D gene: TRBD2
V gene: TRBV5-4
clone size: NA

CDR3 protein: CASRAGGQPQHF
CDR3 DNA: TGTGCCAGCAGGGCAGGGGGTCAGCCCCAGCATTTT
CDR3 length: 12
J gene: TRBJ1-5
D gene: TRBD1
V gene: TRBV7-9
clone size: once

CDR3 protein: CATISRNYGYTF
CDR3 DNA: TGTGCCACCATTTCCAGAAACTATGGCTACACCTTC
CDR3 length: 12
J gene: TRBJ1-2
D gene: NA
V gene: TRBV30
clone size: NA